This T cell receptor beta chain stems from a study of blood T cell repertoires in COVID-19. Study in general: The United States, Italy and Spain were the sources of the acute and convalescent COVID-19 samples. T cells, B-cell-depleted T cells, or PBMCs provided the cDNA or gDNA that served as material.

Data came from immunoSEQ multiplex PCR; TCRdb stores just in-frame clones and leaves some out. The data contain about 86,000 clones, roughly 83% of them singletons. V lost 4 bases and J lost 7, with 25 bases in between. Per the germline V gene, CDR1 is GTSNPN and CDR2 is SVGIG (reference sequence). The CDR3 contains 16 residues. The chain combines TRBV30 with TRBJ1-2; D may be TRBD1 (6 bases). The TCR was taken from a woman over 75 with active or convalescent COVID-19. What was sequenced was peripheral blood. The CDR3 DNA reads TGTGCCTGGACCGGCCTTGGGGGCCCTCCTAGACGTGGCTACACCTTC. Encoded protein: CAWTGLGGPPRRGYTF.